The 24 T cell receptor beta chains listed next were all sequenced from one sample in a study of blood T cell repertoires in COVID-19. TCRdb's copy holds only in-frame clones and misses some; the assay was immunoSEQ multiplex PCR. The profile shows about 170,000 clones, around four fifths of them singletons. The source material was peripheral blood. The receptors originated from a woman aged 80 or over with COVID-19, enrolled during active disease.

This chain links TRBV12-3 or TRBV12-4 with TRBJ1-2; 7 bases agree with TRBD1. This CDR3 is 13 amino acids long. V lost 5 bases and J lost 3; bases outside the gene matches: 3. DNA of the CDR3: TGTGCCAGCAGTCTTACAGGGGACTATGGCTACACCTTC. Translated, it gives CASSLTGDYGYTF.

This chain uses TRBV18 with TRBJ1-5; D remains unclear. The CDR3 spans 15 residues. In germline, CDR1 is KGHSH, CDR2 LQKENI. Trimming stripped 2 bases from V and 6 bases from J, with 14 bases between. The CDR3 DNA follows: TGTGCCAGCTCACCAGACCGGCTGGAGGGTCAGCCCCAGCATTTT. Its translation: CASSPDRLEGQPQHF.

The chain has TRBV10-1 and TRBJ1-5; 7 nucleotides align to TRBD1. V gave up 8 bases and J gave up 4 bases; unmatched junction bases: 5. Germline CDR1 reads WNHNN; CDR2 reads SYGVQD (reference sequence). This CDR3 has 13 residues. The CDR3, as DNA: TGCGCCAGCCACGGGACAGCAAATCAGCCCCAGCATTTT. Translated, it gives CASHGTANQPQHF.

V is TRBV3-1 (or the pseudogene TRBV3-2) and J is TRBJ2-2, with a tentative D call TRBD1 (6 bases). The CDR3 loop spans 14 amino acids. Per the germline V gene, CDR1 is LGHDT and CDR2 is YNNKEL (reference sequence). Trimming took off 0 bases at V and 6 bases at J, with 8 bases between the two ends. The CDR3, as DNA: TGTGCCAGCAGCCAAGATGGGGGCTCCGGGGAGCTGTTTTTT. This translates into CASSQDGGSGELFF.

The chain recombines TRBV2 with TRBJ2-2, with 8 bases fitting TRBD1. Trimming cost V 4 bases and J 6 bases; bases outside gene matches: 7. Germline loops: CDR1 SNHLY, CDR2 FYNNEI. This CDR3 spans 15 amino acids. The CDR3 DNA is TGTGCCAGCAGTGGGACAGGGACTTTGGCCGGGGAGCTGTTTTTT. This gives the protein CASSGTGTLAGELFF.

This chain uses TRBV18 with TRBJ2-4; 10 bases match TRBD1. Per germline, CDR1 KGHSH and CDR2 LQKENI. The CDR3 has 14 amino acids. V was clipped by 6 bases and J by 7 bases; unmatched bases: 6. The CDR3 coding sequence is TGTGCCAGCTCGCCCGCGACAGGGGGCAACATTCAGTACTTC. Translation gives CASSPATGGNIQYF.

This chain links TRBV2 with TRBJ1-2; D perhaps matches TRBD1 (5 bases). Trimming left V 7 bases short and J 1 base short, with 10 bases between. From germline, CDR1 is SNHLY and CDR2 FYNNEI. This CDR3 has 13 residues. This CDR3 reads CASNRQINYGYTF. In DNA, the CDR3 is TGTGCCAGCAATAGACAGATTAACTATGGCTACACCTTC.

About this clone: This sample includes further DNA sequences coding for the same CDR3. The CDR3 is CASSLAGGNQPQHF. The CDR3 DNA sequence: TGTGCCAGCAGCTTGGCAGGGGGCAATCAGCCCCAGCATTTT. The chain employs TRBV5-4 and TRBJ1-5; tentative D call: TRBD1 (6 bases). V lost 0 bases and J lost 2, with 6 bases in between. Germline lookup yields CDR1 SGHNT and CDR2 YYREEE (reference sequence). The CDR3 runs to 14 residues.

The gene calls are TRBV19 and TRBJ1-4; tentative D call: TRBD1 (5 bases). The CDR3 consists of 14 residues. Germline CDR1 reads LNHDA; CDR2 reads SQIVND (reference sequence). Deletions cut 3 bases from V and 5 bases from J, with 10 bases between. In DNA, the CDR3 is TGTGCCAGTAGTATCGTCGGGGGGAATGAAAAACTGTTTTTT. Its protein product is CASSIVGGNEKLFF.

The chain links TRBV19 to TRBJ1-5; tentatively, D is TRBD1 (6 bases). CDR3 length equals 14 residues. Germline V lookup: CDR1 LNHDA, CDR2 SQIVND (reference sequence). V lost 10 bases and J 5 bases, leaving 18 bases between the germline ends. CDR3 region: CATRTGTPYQPQHF. CDR3 in DNA: TGTGCCACCCGGACCGGGACACCATATCAGCCCCAGCATTTT.

CDR3 DNA: TGTGCCAGCAGCCCCCGCGGGAGTGACTACGAGCAGTACTTC. This encodes CASSPRGSDYEQYF. The chain recombines TRBV7-9 with TRBJ2-7, with 7 bases that match TRBD2. The CDR3 extends over 14 amino acids. The V and J ends lost 5 bases and 3 bases, in that order; junction bases with no gene match: 7. Germline loops: CDR1 SEHNR, CDR2 FQNEAQ (reference sequence).

The genes are TRBV29-1 and TRBJ1-1; TRBD1 might be the D (5 bases). Trimming left V 3 bases short and J 3 bases short, with 17 bases between. The CDR3 consists of 15 residues. CDR1 is SQVTM and CDR2 is ANQGSEA in the germline V gene. The CDR3 nucleotides are TGCAGCGTTGATACAGGAGGGCCGGGGGACACTGAAGCTTTCTTT. Its protein is CSVDTGGPGDTEAFF.

The chain has TRBV6-5 and TRBJ2-1; 8 bases map to TRBD1. The CDR3 runs to 16 residues. The V gene's germline CDR1 is MNHEY and CDR2 SVGAGI. Trimming cost V 0 bases and J 2 bases; bases outside gene matches: 3. The CDR3 loop is CASSYSAGGPYNEQFF. CDR3 nucleotide sequence: TGTGCCAGCAGTTACTCCGCAGGGGGCCCCTACAATGAGCAGTTCTTC.

This clone was seen once. The J gene is TRBJ2-7, the V gene TRBV19; TRBD2 might be the D (5 bases). Germline loops: CDR1 LNHDA, CDR2 SQIVND (reference sequence). The germline V and J ends were trimmed by 5 bases and 0 bases, with 17 bases remaining between them. The CDR3 is made up of 16 amino acids. The CDR3 spells CASSDPGIPSSYEQYF. CDR3 in DNA: TGTGCCAGTAGTGACCCGGGAATCCCCAGCTCCTACGAGCAGTACTTC. The variable domain in full, completed from reference TRBV19 and TRBJ2-7, reads DGGITQSPKYLFRKEGQNVTLSCEQNLNHDAMYWYRQDPGQGLRLIYYSQIVNDFQKGDIAEGYSVSREKKESFPLTVTSAQKNPTAFYLCASSDPGIPSSYEQYFGPGTRLTVT.

This clone was seen once. The chain couples TRBV4-1 to TRBJ2-3; D not resolved. V was cut by 3 bases and J by 0 bases, with 10 bases left in between. Germline V CDR1 and CDR2: MGHRA, YSYEKL. The CDR3 has 15 residues. The CDR3 sequence is CASSHDQKSTDTQYF. The CDR3, as DNA: TGCGCCAGCAGCCACGATCAGAAGAGCACAGATACGCAGTATTTT.

In its sample, this clone was seen many times. V gene TRBV18 combines with J gene TRBJ2-7, with a weak D call TRBD2 (6 bases). The germline V gene has CDR1 KGHSH and CDR2 LQKENI. CDR3 size: 16 residues. Trimming took off 4 bases at V and 0 bases at J, with 16 bases between the two ends. Here the CDR3 reads CASSRYRQGLSYEQYF. The DNA of the CDR3 is TGTGCCAGCTCACGTTATCGGCAGGGACTCTCCTACGAGCAGTACTTC.

This clone was observed once. This sequence joins TRBV2 and TRBJ2-3, with D perhaps TRBD2 (5 bases). This CDR3 has 11 residues. Germline assignment: CDR1 SNHLY and CDR2 FYNNEI. The V and J ends lost 6 bases and 14 bases respectively, with 15 bases between them. The CDR3 sequence: CASREVPAAYF. DNA for the CDR3: TGTGCCAGCAGGGAGGTTCCCGCGGCGTATTTT.

The V gene is TRBV24-1, the J gene TRBJ2-3; TRBD1 matches at 9 bases. The germline gives CDR1 KGHDR, CDR2 SFDVKD. With V trimmed by 4 bases and J by 6 bases, 10 bases remained unmatched. The CDR3 sequence is 16 residues long. The CDR3 DNA is TGTGCCACCAGTGAGGGACAGGGAAGGAACCGGGATACGCAGTATTTT. Its protein product is CATSEGQGRNRDTQYF.

The rearrangement joins TRBV27 to TRBJ2-5; D is undetermined. From germline, CDR1 is MNHEY and CDR2 SMNVEV (reference sequence). CDR3 size: 13 residues. Deletions cut 6 bases from V and 2 bases from J, with 10 bases between. The CDR3 bases are TGTGCCAGCAGCCCGAGAGGACAAGAGACCCAGTACTTC. Amino acids: CASSPRGQETQYF.

The CDR3 loop reads CSASGFIGRKPDTQYF. CDR3 coding DNA: TGCAGTGCTAGTGGATTTATCGGGAGAAAGCCAGATACGCAGTATTTT. The chain carries TRBV20-1 and TRBJ2-3; D is perhaps TRBD2 (6 bases). The CDR3 totals 16 residues. Germline assignment: CDR1 DFQATT and CDR2 SNEGSKA (reference sequence). Trimming took 3 bases from V and 4 from J, leaving 20 bases between them.

The chain recombines TRBV27 with TRBJ2-1, with 12 bases fitting TRBD2. V shed 6 bases, J shed 7 bases, and the junction held 16 bases outside the gene matches. Looked up from germline, CDR1 is MNHEY and CDR2 is SMNVEV (reference sequence). The CDR3 is made up of 18 amino acids. As DNA, the CDR3 is TGTGCCAGCAGATTCCGACTAGCGGGAGCGTCCGCTCGAAATGAGCAGTTCTTC. Translated, it gives CASRFRLAGASARNEQFF.

V gene TRBV10-3 combines with J gene TRBJ2-7, with D possibly being TRBD2 (6 bases). The CDR3 spans 13 residues. From germline, CDR1 is ENHRY and CDR2 SYGVKD. Between the trimmed V and J ends, which lost 4 bases and 9 bases, there was a span of 16 bases. The CDR3 DNA follows: TGTGCCATCAGTGGCGGGGCCCACCCGGGGCAGTACTTC. It specifies CAISGGAHPGQYF.

V usage is TRBV5-1 and J usage is TRBJ1-6; no definite D call. Germline CDR1 SGHRS, CDR2 YFSETQ. The length of the CDR3 is 13 residues. V shed 3 bases and J shed 8 bases, with 9 bases lying between them. The CDR3 is CASSSGQDSPLHF. The CDR3 DNA sequence: TGCGCCAGCAGCTCCGGTCAAGATTCACCCCTCCACTTT.

In DNA, the CDR3 is TGTGCCAGCAGTTACTCCCTCGGGACAGGGACCTATGGCTACACCTTC. Residues: CASSYSLGTGTYGYTF. The chain joins TRBV6-5 to TRBJ1-2, with 9 positions matching TRBD1. The germline gives CDR1 MNHEY, CDR2 SVGAGI. The V gene end was trimmed by 0 bases and the J gene end by 4 bases; junction bases not matched to a gene: 6. The CDR3 covers 16 residues.